Listed below are T cell receptor beta chains from one sample, sequenced in a study of cytomegalovirus exposure and HLA in healthy donors. Sequencing used immunoSEQ multiplex PCR; TCRdb keeps in-frame clones, though not all of them. The sample lists 100,000 to 150,000 clones; around 80% were seen once. Specimen: PBMCs. The receptors shown here come from a man between 25 and 39 years old in good health and CMV-seropositive. Both conserved end residues are part of each CDR3.

v_call: TRBV18
j_call: TRBJ2-7
cdr3_aa: CASSPAENEQYF

v_call: TRBV7-9
j_call: TRBJ2-1
cdr3_aa: CASSWSGTNNEQFF

v_call: TRBV5-1
j_call: TRBJ1-4
cdr3_aa: CASSLPGSEKLFF

v_call: TRBV4-3
j_call: TRBJ1-1
cdr3_aa: CASSQDWANTEAFF

v_call: TRBV5-1
j_call: TRBJ2-3
cdr3_aa: CASARGGVLTDTQYF

v_call: TRBV11-3
j_call: TRBJ2-3
cdr3_aa: CASSPGTSGRTDTQYF

v_call: TRBV7-2
j_call: TRBJ2-1
cdr3_aa: CASSQATLAGGDNEQFF

v_call: TRBV5-8
j_call: TRBJ1-2
cdr3_aa: CASSSGRGGYTF

v_call: TRBV5-6
j_call: .
cdr3_aa: CASSSRQGAYEQYF

v_call: TRBV27
j_call: TRBJ1-1
cdr3_aa: CASSSGTGGNTEAFF

v_call: TRBV2
j_call: TRBJ2-7
cdr3_aa: CASNKLAGGSYEQYF

v_call: TRBV27
j_call: TRBJ1-1
cdr3_aa: CASSPGTGRSKNTEAFF

v_call: TRBV27
j_call: TRBJ1-4
cdr3_aa: CASSWDTRGKLFF

v_call: TRBV7-8
j_call: TRBJ2-7
cdr3_aa: CASSTGLYEQYF

v_call: TRBV7-3
j_call: TRBJ1-1
cdr3_aa: CASSPAYWGRTEAFF

v_call: TRBV30
j_call: TRBJ1-5
cdr3_aa: CAWNGGYSNQPQHF

v_call: TRBV7-9
j_call: TRBJ2-2
cdr3_aa: CASSLVRPASGRTGELFF

v_call: TRBV7-8
j_call: TRBJ2-2
cdr3_aa: CASSWGTGGTGELFF

v_call: TRBV27
j_call: TRBJ2-7
cdr3_aa: CASSLVAGGSYEQYF

v_call: TRBV7-9
j_call: TRBJ2-5
cdr3_aa: CASSPRTEDWGTQYF

v_call: TRBV11-1
j_call: TRBJ2-2
cdr3_aa: CASSFSGRSGELFF

v_call: TRBV27
j_call: TRBJ2-7
cdr3_aa: CASSISSGYEQYF

v_call: TRBV25-1
j_call: TRBJ2-5
cdr3_aa: CASMGGWETQYF

v_call: TRBV9
j_call: TRBJ2-7
cdr3_aa: CASSVGTGYDEQYF

v_call: TRBV9
j_call: TRBJ2-1
cdr3_aa: CASSVGGLGQFF

v_call: TRBV6-5
j_call: TRBJ2-3
cdr3_aa: CASSYWGQGFADTQYF

v_call: TRBV9
j_call: TRBJ2-3
cdr3_aa: CASSVRPRTRSGTDTQYF

v_call: TRBV7-8
j_call: TRBJ2-7
cdr3_aa: CASSLGRVEQYF

v_call: TRBV2
j_call: TRBJ1-2
cdr3_aa: CASTTGGTYGYTF

v_call: TRBV5-1
j_call: TRBJ1-1
cdr3_aa: CASSLVETGATEAFF

v_call: TRBV6-5
j_call: TRBJ1-1
cdr3_aa: CASQDRAEAFF

v_call: TRBV11-2
j_call: TRBJ1-2
cdr3_aa: CASSPDRGYGYTF

v_call: TRBV19
j_call: TRBJ2-3
cdr3_aa: CASSAPTGTDTQYF

v_call: TRBV19
j_call: TRBJ2-3
cdr3_aa: CASMFWGLPDTQYF

v_call: TRBV11-2
j_call: TRBJ2-7
cdr3_aa: CASSFVGTRHSEQYF

v_call: TRBV13
j_call: TRBJ2-4
cdr3_aa: CASSPSGRAKNIQYF

v_call: TRBV11-2
j_call: TRBJ2-1
cdr3_aa: CASSYARGAPRNEQFF

v_call: TRBV4-2
j_call: TRBJ1-4
cdr3_aa: CASSNTQGATNEKLFF

v_call: TRBV19
j_call: TRBJ2-4
cdr3_aa: CASSIRGRRSKNIQYF

v_call: TRBV16
j_call: TRBJ1-5
cdr3_aa: CASSQSDTNQPQHF

v_call: TRBV5-8
j_call: TRBJ1-1
cdr3_aa: CASSARGRWTEAFF

v_call: TRBV7-9
j_call: TRBJ2-1
cdr3_aa: CASSTPLRARQFF

v_call: TRBV2
j_call: TRBJ2-5
cdr3_aa: CASSETSGNLQETQYF

v_call: TRBV7-2
j_call: TRBJ2-5
cdr3_aa: CASSLGLAGAQETQYF